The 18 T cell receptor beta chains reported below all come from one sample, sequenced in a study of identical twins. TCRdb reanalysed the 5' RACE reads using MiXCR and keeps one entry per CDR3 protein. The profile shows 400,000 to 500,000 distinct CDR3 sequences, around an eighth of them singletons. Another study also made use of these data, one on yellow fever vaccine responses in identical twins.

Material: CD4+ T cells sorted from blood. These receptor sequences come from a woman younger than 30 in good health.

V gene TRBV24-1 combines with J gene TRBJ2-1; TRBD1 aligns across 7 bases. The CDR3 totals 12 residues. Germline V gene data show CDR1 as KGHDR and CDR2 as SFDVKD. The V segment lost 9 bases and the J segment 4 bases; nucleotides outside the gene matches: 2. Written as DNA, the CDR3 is TGTGCCACCGGACAGGTTTACAATGAGCAGTTCTTC. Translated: CATGQVYNEQFF.

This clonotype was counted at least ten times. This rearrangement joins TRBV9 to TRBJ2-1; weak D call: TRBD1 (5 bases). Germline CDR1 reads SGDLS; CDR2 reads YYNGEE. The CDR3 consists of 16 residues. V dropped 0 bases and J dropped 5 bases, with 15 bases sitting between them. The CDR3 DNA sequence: TGTGCCAGCAGCGTAGATCCAAGGGGCAAGGACAATGAGCAGTTCTTC. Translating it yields CASSVDPRGKDNEQFF.

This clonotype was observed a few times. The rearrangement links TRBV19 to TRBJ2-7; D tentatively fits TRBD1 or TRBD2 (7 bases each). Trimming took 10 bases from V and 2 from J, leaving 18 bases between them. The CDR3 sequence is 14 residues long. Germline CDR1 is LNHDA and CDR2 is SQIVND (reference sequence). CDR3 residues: CATRGSGAAYEQYF. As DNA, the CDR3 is TGTGCCACCAGGGGGAGCGGGGCAGCCTACGAGCAGTACTTC.

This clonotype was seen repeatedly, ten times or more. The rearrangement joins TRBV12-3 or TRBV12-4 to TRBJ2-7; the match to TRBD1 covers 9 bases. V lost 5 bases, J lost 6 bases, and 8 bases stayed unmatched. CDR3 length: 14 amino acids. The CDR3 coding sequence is TGTGCCAGCAGTACCGGGACAGGGTCATCCGAGCAGTACTTC. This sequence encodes CASSTGTGSSEQYF.

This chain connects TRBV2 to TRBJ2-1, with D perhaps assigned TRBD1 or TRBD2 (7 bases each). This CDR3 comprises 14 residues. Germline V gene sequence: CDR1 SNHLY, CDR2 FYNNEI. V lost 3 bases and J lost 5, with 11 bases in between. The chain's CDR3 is CASSDRGGNNEQFF. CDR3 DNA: TGTGCCAGCAGTGACAGGGGGGGGAACAATGAGCAGTTCTTC. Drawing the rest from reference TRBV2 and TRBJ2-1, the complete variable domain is EPEVTQTPSHQVTQMGQEVILRCVPISNHLYFYWYRQILGQKVEFLVSFYNNEISEKSEIFDDQFSVERPDGSNFTLKIRSTKLEDSAMYFCASSDRGGNNEQFFGPGTRLTVL.

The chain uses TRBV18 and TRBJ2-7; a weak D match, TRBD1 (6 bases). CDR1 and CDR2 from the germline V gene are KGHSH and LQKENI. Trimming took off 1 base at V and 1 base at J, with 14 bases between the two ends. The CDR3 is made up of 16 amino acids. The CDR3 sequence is CASSPLWDTQSYEQYF. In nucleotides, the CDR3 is TGTGCCAGCTCACCACTGTGGGACACCCAATCCTACGAGCAGTACTTC.

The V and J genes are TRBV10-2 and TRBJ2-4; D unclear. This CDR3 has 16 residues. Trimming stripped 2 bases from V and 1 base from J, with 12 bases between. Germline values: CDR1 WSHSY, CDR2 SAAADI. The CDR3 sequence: CASSEKSASAKNIQYF. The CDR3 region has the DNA TGCGCCAGCAGTGAGAAGTCAGCTTCTGCCAAAAACATTCAGTACTTC.

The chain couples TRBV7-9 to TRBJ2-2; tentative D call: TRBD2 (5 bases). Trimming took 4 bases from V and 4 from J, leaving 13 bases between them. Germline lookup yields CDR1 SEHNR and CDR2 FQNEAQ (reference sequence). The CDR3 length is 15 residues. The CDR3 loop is CASSWPGMGTGELFF. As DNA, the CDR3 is TGTGCCAGCAGCTGGCCGGGGATGGGCACCGGGGAGCTGTTTTTT.

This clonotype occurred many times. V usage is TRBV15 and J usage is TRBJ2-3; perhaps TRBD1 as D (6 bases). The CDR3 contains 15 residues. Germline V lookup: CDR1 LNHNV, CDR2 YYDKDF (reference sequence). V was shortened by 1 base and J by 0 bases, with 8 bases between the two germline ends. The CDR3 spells CATSRGTASTDTQYF. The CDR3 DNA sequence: TGTGCCACCAGCAGAGGGACAGCTAGCACAGATACGCAGTATTTT.

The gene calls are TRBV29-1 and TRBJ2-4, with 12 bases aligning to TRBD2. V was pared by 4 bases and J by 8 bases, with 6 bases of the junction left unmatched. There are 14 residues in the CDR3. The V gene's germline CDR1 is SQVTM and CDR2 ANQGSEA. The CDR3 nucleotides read TGCAGCGTTGCCCCTAGCGGGAGGGGGGACATTCAGTACTTC. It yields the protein CSVAPSGRGDIQYF.

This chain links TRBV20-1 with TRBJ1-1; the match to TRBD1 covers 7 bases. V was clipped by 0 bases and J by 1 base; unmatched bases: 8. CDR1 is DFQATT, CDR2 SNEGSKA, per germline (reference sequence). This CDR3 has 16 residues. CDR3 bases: TGCAGTGCTAGAGATTCTCAGACAGGGACGAACACTGAAGCTTTCTTT. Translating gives CSARDSQTGTNTEAFF.

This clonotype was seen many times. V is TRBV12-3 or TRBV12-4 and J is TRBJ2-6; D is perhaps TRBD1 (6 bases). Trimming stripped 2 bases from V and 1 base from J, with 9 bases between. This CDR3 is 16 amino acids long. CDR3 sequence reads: CASSLNRVSGANVLTF. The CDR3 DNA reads TGTGCCAGCAGTTTAAACAGGGTTTCTGGGGCCAACGTCCTGACTTTC.

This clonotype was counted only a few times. CDR3 bases: TGTGCCACCAGCATTTCCGCCAGGGGGACAGAGACCCAGTACTTC. Its translation is CATSISARGTETQYF. The rearrangement uses TRBV15 and TRBJ2-5; 7 positions agree with TRBD1. V dropped 4 bases and J dropped 4; count of bases not matched to a gene: 9. Germline V CDR1 and CDR2: LNHNV, YYDKDF (reference sequence). This CDR3 region has 15 residues.

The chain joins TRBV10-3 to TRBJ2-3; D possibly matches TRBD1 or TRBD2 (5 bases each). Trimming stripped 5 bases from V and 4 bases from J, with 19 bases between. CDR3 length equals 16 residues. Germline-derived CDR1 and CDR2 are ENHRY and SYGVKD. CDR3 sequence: CAISSSGRAQADTQYF. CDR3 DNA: TGTGCCATCAGTTCCTCAGGGCGGGCACAGGCAGATACGCAGTATTTT.

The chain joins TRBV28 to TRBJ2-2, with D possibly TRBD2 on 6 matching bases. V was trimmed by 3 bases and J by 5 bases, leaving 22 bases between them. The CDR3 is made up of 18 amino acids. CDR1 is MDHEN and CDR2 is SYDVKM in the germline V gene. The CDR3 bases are TGTGCCAGCAGTTTCCCTCATGCGGGGAAGTATAGGACCGGGGAGCTGTTTTTT. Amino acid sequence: CASSFPHAGKYRTGELFF.

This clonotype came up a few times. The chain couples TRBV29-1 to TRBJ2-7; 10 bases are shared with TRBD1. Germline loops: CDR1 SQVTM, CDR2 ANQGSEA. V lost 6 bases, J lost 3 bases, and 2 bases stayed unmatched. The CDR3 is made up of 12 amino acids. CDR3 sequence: CSVRDRGYEQYF. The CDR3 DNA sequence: TGCAGCGTGAGGGACAGGGGCTACGAGCAGTACTTC.

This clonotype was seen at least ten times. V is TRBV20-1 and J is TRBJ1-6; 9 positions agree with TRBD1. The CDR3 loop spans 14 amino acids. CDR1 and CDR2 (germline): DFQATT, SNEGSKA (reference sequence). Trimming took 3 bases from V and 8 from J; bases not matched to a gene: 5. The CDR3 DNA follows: TGCAGTGCTAGTCTACAGGGGGCAGATTCACCCCTCCACTTT. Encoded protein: CSASLQGADSPLHF.

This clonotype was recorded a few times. The DNA of the CDR3 is TGCAGCGTTGAGAAGGGCAAGGACATTCAGTACTTC. It specifies CSVEKGKDIQYF. V usage is TRBV29-1 and J usage is TRBJ2-4; no clear D gene. Per the germline V gene, CDR1 is SQVTM and CDR2 is ANQGSEA. The CDR3 loop spans 12 amino acids. V lost 3 bases, J lost 8 bases, and 11 bases lay in between.